This entry concerns a single T cell receptor beta chain. The record originates from a study of blood T cells in healthy people across ages. It was with a sample-barcoded 5' primer and a J-beta primer mix that a second PCR of roughly 7 to 11 cycles was run. Using its own MiXCR run on the 5' RACE reads, TCRdb lists one record per CDR3 protein. The repertoire has fewer than 600,000 distinct CDR3 sequences, roughly a quarter of them found once; the top ten carry under 4.5%. V lost 6 bases and J lost 0; bases outside the gene matches: 7. The CDR3 loop spans 15 amino acids. This same sample was also part of a study on T cells of mothers and their children.

The receptor was derived from a boy between 2 and 15 years old in good health. The sample comprised blood. The V and J genes are TRBV12-3 or TRBV12-4 and TRBJ1-2, with TRBD1 identical over 7 bases. CDR3 DNA sequence: TGTGCCAGCAGGAAGGGACAGAGCCCTAACTATGGCTACACCTTC. Translated, it gives CASRKGQSPNYGYTF.